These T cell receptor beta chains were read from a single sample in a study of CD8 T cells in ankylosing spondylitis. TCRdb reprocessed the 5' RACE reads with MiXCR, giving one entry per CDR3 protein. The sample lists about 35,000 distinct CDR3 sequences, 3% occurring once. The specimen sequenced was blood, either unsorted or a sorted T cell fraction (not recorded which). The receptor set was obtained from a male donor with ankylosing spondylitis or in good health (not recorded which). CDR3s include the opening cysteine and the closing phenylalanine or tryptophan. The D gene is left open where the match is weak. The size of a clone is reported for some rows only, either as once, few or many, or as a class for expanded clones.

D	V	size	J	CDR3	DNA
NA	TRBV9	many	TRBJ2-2	CASTPGKAGELFF	TGTGCCAGCACGCCAGGGAAGGCCGGGGAGCTGTTTTTT
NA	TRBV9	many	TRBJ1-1	CASSVGATTEAFF	TGTGCCAGCAGCGTGGGGGCGACCACTGAAGCTTTCTTT
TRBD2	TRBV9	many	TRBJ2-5	CASSVQSGGARETQYF	TGTGCCAGCAGCGTACAGAGCGGGGGGGCGAGAGAGACCCAGTACTTC
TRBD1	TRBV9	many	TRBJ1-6	CASSTHGQGDNSPLHF	TGTGCCAGCAGCACCCATGGACAGGGGGATAATTCACCCCTCCACTTT
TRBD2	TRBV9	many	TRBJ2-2	CASSARGLAGGITGELFF	TGTGCCAGCAGCGCGAGGGGACTAGCGGGAGGGATCACCGGGGAGCTGTTTTTT
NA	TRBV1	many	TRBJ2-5	CTSSQGPLAGGRQETQYF	TGCACCAGCAGCCAAGGGCCTCTAGCGGGAGGGCGTCAAGAGACCCAGTACTTC
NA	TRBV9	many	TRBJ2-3	CASSFTLATDTQYF	TGTGCCAGCAGCTTCACCCTAGCCACAGATACGCAGTATTTT
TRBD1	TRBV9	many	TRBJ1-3	CASSVTPPDRLSGNTIYF	TGTGCCAGCAGCGTAACCCCGCCGGACAGGCTCTCTGGAAACACCATATATTTT
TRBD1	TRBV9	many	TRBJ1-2	CASSEGTGTSYTF	TGTGCCAGCAGCGAGGGGACAGGGACTAGCTACACCTTC
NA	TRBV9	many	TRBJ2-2	CASSVDPGTNTGELFF	TGTGCCAGCAGCGTAGATCCAGGGACAAACACCGGGGAGCTGTTTTTT
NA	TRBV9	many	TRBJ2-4	CASSSHPGRGTKNIQYF	TGTGCCAGCAGCTCCCACCCGGGCAGGGGTACCAAAAACATTCAGTACTTC
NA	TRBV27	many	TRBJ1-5	CAREFRQSGVSSNQPQHF	TGTGCCAGAGAGTTCCGACAGTCGGGAGTTAGTAGCAATCAGCCCCAGCATTTT
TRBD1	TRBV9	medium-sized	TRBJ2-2	CASSVAAGGNTGELFF	TGTGCCAGCAGCGTAGCGGCAGGGGGGAACACCGGGGAGCTGTTTTTT
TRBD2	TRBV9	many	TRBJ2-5	CASSRWGAGVQETQYF	TGTGCCAGCAGCCGGTGGGGAGCGGGGGTCCAAGAGACCCAGTACTTC
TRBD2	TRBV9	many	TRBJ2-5	CASSVASGGQETQYF	TGTGCCAGCAGCGTAGCCAGCGGGGGCCAAGAGACCCAGTACTTC
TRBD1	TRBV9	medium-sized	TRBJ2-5	CASSPRQGTGSETQYF	TGTGCCAGCAGCCCCCGTCAGGGGACAGGGTCAGAGACCCAGTACTTC
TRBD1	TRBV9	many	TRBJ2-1	CASRPTGNNEQFF	TGTGCCAGCAGACCGACAGGGAACAATGAGCAGTTCTTC
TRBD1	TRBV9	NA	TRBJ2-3	CASSATGISSTDTQYF	TGTGCCAGCAGCGCGACAGGGATATCTAGCACAGATACGCAGTATTTT